Sequencing of this TCR beta chain was carried out in a study of Graves' ophthalmopathy and Graves' hyperthyroidism. Amplified TCR beta CDR3 regions were obtained using RNA transcripts as template. After a first-round RT-PCR with HTBI primers, a second-round multiplex PCR was run. TCRdb used MiXCR to reprocess the multiplex PCR reads, holding one entry per CDR3 protein. The table has a few hundred thousand distinct CDR3 sequences, about a sixth seen once. This clonotype was recorded only once. The J segment lost 2 bases and the V segment lost 6 bases, leaving 11 bases of the junction unmatched. CDR1 is MDHEN, CDR2 SYDVKM, per germline. This CDR3 region has 18 residues. Active ophthalmopathy (CAS at least 3, NOSPECS at least 4), lasting under 3 months. Other autoimmune diseases, uncontrolled infections, pregnancy or lactation led to the exclusion of patients. Establishment of the diagnosis relied upon clinical symptoms, serum thyroxine, TRAb, thyroid ultrasound and orbital computed tomography. Sampling approximately 10 ml of fresh peripheral blood provided the PBMCs.

What was sequenced was peripheral blood. The genes are TRBV28 and TRBJ2-7; 15 positions match TRBD2. The sequence was obtained from a woman aged 18-30 years with Graves' ophthalmopathy. DNA for the CDR3: TGTGCCAGCAGATCGGGCCAGGGACTAGCGGGAGGAACCTACGAGCAGTACTTC. Amino acid sequence: CASRSGQGLAGGTYEQYF.